These 27 T cell receptor beta chains share one sample of origin, sequenced in a study of siplizumab effects on memory and regulatory T cells. TCRdb keeps only in-frame clones here, not all; method: immunoSEQ multiplex PCR. The repertoire has more than 90,000 clones, about 93% of them found once; the top ten carry 12%. The sequencing input was non-Treg CD4+ T cells sorted from blood. Receptors originate from a human donor in good health.

This chain connects TRBV27 to TRBJ2-7, with D perhaps being TRBD1 or TRBD2 (5 bases each). The germline V and J ends were trimmed by 0 bases and 2 bases, with 8 bases remaining between them. The CDR3 has 14 residues. Per the germline V gene, CDR1 is MNHEY and CDR2 is SMNVEV (reference sequence). Here the CDR3 DNA reads TGTGCCAGCAGTTTATCTGGGGGTACCTACGAGCAGTACTTC. Its protein product is CASSLSGGTYEQYF.

The CDR3 reads CASSLLSGETQYF. The CDR3 DNA reads TGTGCCAGCAGCCTACTTTCGGGAGAGACCCAGTACTTC. The chain couples TRBV6-6 to TRBJ2-5; no reliable D call. The V and J ends lost 6 bases and 4 bases respectively, with 12 bases between them. The CDR3 has 13 residues. CDR1 is MNHNY and CDR2 is SVGAGI in the germline V gene (reference sequence).

A few counts support this clone. As DNA, the CDR3 is TGTGCCAGTAGTAGGCGGAAAGAAGAGACCCAGTACTTC. Protein: CASSRRKEETQYF. The V gene is TRBV19, the J gene TRBJ2-5, with D unresolved. V was trimmed by 4 bases and J by 3 bases, leaving 9 bases between them. This CDR3 is 13 amino acids long. Germline loops: CDR1 LNHDA, CDR2 SQIVND (reference sequence). The variable domain in full, completed from reference TRBV19 and TRBJ2-5, reads DGGITQSPKYLFRKEGQNVTLSCEQNLNHDAMYWYRQDPGQGLRLIYYSQIVNDFQKGDIAEGYSVSREKKESFPLTVTSAQKNPTAFYLCASSRRKEETQYFGPGTRLLVL.

This clone was seen more than once but under ten times. The V and J genes are TRBV5-6 and TRBJ2-7; TRBD1 matches at 7 bases. Germline V gives CDR1 SGHDT, CDR2 YYEEEE. The trim removed 4 bases at V and 1 base at J, leaving 8 bases unmatched. This CDR3 is 15 amino acids long. The CDR3 coding sequence is TGTGCCAGCAGCAGACGGGACAGCCGTTCCTACGAGCAGTACTTC. Translated, it gives CASSRRDSRSYEQYF.

The J gene is TRBJ1-2, the V gene TRBV5-6; 8 nucleotides align to TRBD1. Looked up from germline, CDR1 is SGHDT and CDR2 is YYEEEE. The CDR3 totals 13 residues. V gave up 5 bases and J gave up 4 bases; unmatched junction bases: 4. The CDR3 bases are TGTGCCAGCAGGGTTACAGGGGGCTATGGCTACACCTTC. Encoded protein: CASRVTGGYGYTF.

The V and J genes are TRBV7-2 and TRBJ1-2, with TRBD1 matching 10 bases. Losses at the gene ends were 1 base for V and 4 bases for J; bases not matched to a gene: 9. The CDR3 is 17 residues long. Looked up from germline, CDR1 is SGHTA and CDR2 is FQGNSA. The CDR3 protein is CASSLGVRTGGPYGYTF. CDR3 DNA: TGTGCCAGCAGCTTAGGTGTTAGGACAGGGGGTCCCTATGGCTACACCTTC. The full variable domain, with the rest looked up from reference TRBV7-2 and TRBJ1-2, is GAGVSQSPSNKVTEKGKDVELRCDPISGHTALYWYRQSLGQGLEFLIYFQGNSAPDKSGLPSDRFSAERTGGSVSTLTIQRTQQEDSAVYLCASSLGVRTGGPYGYTFGSGTRLTVV.

This chain connects TRBV6-1 to TRBJ1-2, with D unresolved. The CDR3 spans 15 residues. CDR1 MNHNS and CDR2 SASEGT come from the germline V gene. The V end was cut by 5 bases, the J end by 0 bases, with 13 bases between. The CDR3 reads CASSPSGLANYGYTF. The CDR3 DNA follows: TGTGCCAGCAGTCCTTCCGGGCTCGCTAACTATGGCTACACCTTC.

The V gene is TRBV11-3, the J gene TRBJ2-1; 7 nucleotides match TRBD2. Germline V lookup: CDR1 SGHNT, CDR2 YENEEA. Trimming cost V 1 base and J 7 bases; bases outside gene matches: 10. CDR3 length equals 16 residues. CDR3 amino acids: CASSLVGGRWGNEQFF. As DNA, the CDR3 is TGTGCCAGCAGCTTAGTGGGCGGGAGATGGGGTAATGAGCAGTTCTTC.

The chain has TRBV23-1 and TRBJ2-1; tentatively, D is TRBD2 (6 bases). TRBV23-1 is flagged as an ORF with uncertain function. Trimming shortened V by 4 bases and J by 4 bases, and 14 bases separated the two germline ends. The CDR3 covers 15 residues. CDR3 nucleotide sequence: TGCGCCAGCAGTCCCGGAAAGGGGAGGTACAATGAGCAGTTCTTC. Residues: CASSPGKGRYNEQFF.

V gene TRBV28 combines with J gene TRBJ2-5; 12 bases are a match to TRBD2. Germline V gene data show CDR1 as MDHEN and CDR2 as SYDVKM. After removal of 5 bases from V and 2 bases from J, the junction contained 9 bases not matched to a gene. The CDR3 has 17 amino acids. CDR3 sequence reads: CASSASGLAGPQETQYF. CDR3 nucleotides: TGTGCCAGCAGTGCGTCCGGACTAGCGGGACCGCAAGAGACCCAGTACTTC.

This rearrangement joins TRBV6-1 to TRBJ2-3; D could derive from TRBD1 or TRBD2 (5 bases each). Germline-derived CDR1 and CDR2 are MNHNS and SASEGT. Trimming took 4 bases from V and 4 from J, leaving 15 bases between them. CDR3 length equals 15 residues. CDR3 sequence reads: CASSVGTFGADTQYF. CDR3 DNA sequence: TGTGCCAGCAGTGTCGGGACCTTTGGGGCAGATACGCAGTATTTT.

The chain is built from TRBV7-3 and TRBJ2-1; perhaps TRBD1 as D (5 bases). Trimming took 1 base from V and 3 from J, leaving 13 bases between them. Germline V CDR1 and CDR2: SGHTA, FQGTGA. The CDR3 contains 16 residues. This CDR3 is CASSLNPVGVYNEQFF. DNA of the CDR3: TGTGCCAGCAGCTTAAACCCCGTAGGGGTCTACAATGAGCAGTTCTTC.

This sequence joins TRBV10-3 and TRBJ1-5, with TRBD1 as a possible D gene (6 bases). This CDR3 contains 15 residues. CDR1 and CDR2 from the germline V gene are ENHRY and SYGVKD. The V gene lost 4 bases and the J gene lost 0 bases, with 10 bases spanning the gap. The DNA of the CDR3 is TGTGCCATCAGTGGACAGGACGGTAGCAATCAGCCCCAGCATTTT. Amino acids: CAISGQDGSNQPQHF.

In the case of this clone: The same CDR3 arises from other DNA sequences in this sample as well. This rearrangement joins TRBV5-1 to TRBJ2-3, with TRBD2 identical over 8 bases. V trimming: 4 bases; J trimming: 1 base; junction bases outside the gene matches: 11. Germline V gene lookup returns CDR1 SGHRS and CDR2 YFSETQ. CDR3 length: 17 residues. As DNA, the CDR3 is TGCGCCAGCAGCAAACGCCGGGCGACTAGCGGCACAGATACGCAGTATTTT. Protein product: CASSKRRATSGTDTQYF.

The chain has TRBV6-5 and TRBJ1-2, with TRBD1 as a possible D gene (5 bases). The V gene's germline CDR1 is MNHEY and CDR2 SVGAGI. The V end lost 5 bases, the J end lost 4 bases, and 14 bases lay between the germline ends. The CDR3 is 14 amino acids. DNA of the CDR3: TGTGCCAGCAGTGCTTCCAGGGAAGGCTATGGCTACACCTTC. As protein: CASSASREGYGYTF.

V usage is TRBV9 and J usage is TRBJ1-4, with 7 positions matching TRBD1. V lost 0 bases and J lost 12; bases outside the gene matches: 8. Germline lookup yields CDR1 SGDLS and CDR2 YYNGEE. The CDR3 runs to 14 residues. CDR3 nucleotide sequence: TGTGCCAGCAGCGTAGGACAGGGAGGAACAGAACTGTTTTTT. It specifies CASSVGQGGTELFF.

Notes on this clone: Other DNA sequences in the sample encode the same CDR3. The chain employs TRBV2 and TRBJ2-2; TRBD2 aligns across 8 bases. CDR1 and CDR2 (germline): SNHLY, FYNNEI. There are 14 residues in the CDR3. V shed 7 bases and J 6 bases; nucleotides not matched to a gene: 7. The CDR3 protein is CASNLEAGAGELFF. The CDR3 DNA follows: TGTGCCAGCAACTTGGAAGCGGGAGCCGGGGAGCTGTTTTTT.

This rearrangement joins TRBV28 to TRBJ2-5, with 8 bases matching TRBD2. V gave up 3 bases and J gave up 4 bases; unmatched junction bases: 7. Germline values: CDR1 MDHEN, CDR2 SYDVKM. The CDR3 is 15 amino acids. CDR3 bases: TGTGCCAGCAGTTTTGCGGGGGGCTTGAGAGAGACCCAGTACTTC. Encoded protein: CASSFAGGLRETQYF.

The genes are TRBV27 and TRBJ2-7; tentative D call: TRBD2 (6 bases). V lost 8 bases and J 0 bases, leaving 23 bases between the germline ends. The CDR3 spans 17 residues. Germline V lookup: CDR1 MNHEY, CDR2 SMNVEV (reference sequence). Written as DNA, the CDR3 is TGTGCCAGCTTTACGTCTAAGCGGGCAGGGCGCTCCTACGAGCAGTACTTC. This codes for CASFTSKRAGRSYEQYF.

This chain connects TRBV5-1 to TRBJ2-3; the D is unclear. The CDR3 totals 14 residues. Germline V CDR1 and CDR2: SGHRS, YFSETQ. Deletions cut 0 bases from V and 4 bases from J, with 9 bases between. The CDR3 DNA sequence: TGCGCCAGCAGCTTGGCTCGGTTTTCAGATACGCAGTATTTT. Its protein is CASSLARFSDTQYF. The full variable domain, its missing parts supplied by reference TRBV5-1 and TRBJ2-3, is KAGVTQTPRYLIKTRGQQVTLSCSPISGHRSVSWYQQTPGQGLQFLFEYFSETQRNKGNFPGRFSGRQFSNSRSEMNVSTLELGDSALYLCASSLARFSDTQYFGPGTRLTVL.

This chain connects TRBV11-2 to TRBJ1-1; D is ambiguous. V was cut by 4 bases and J by 1 base, with 7 bases left in between. This CDR3 is 13 amino acids long. The V gene's germline CDR1 is SGHAT and CDR2 FQNNGV. In nucleotides, the CDR3 is TGTGCCAGCAGCTGGGAGGGGAACACTGAAGCTTTCTTT. Translating it yields CASSWEGNTEAFF.

This clone was seen once. This chain uses TRBV30 with TRBJ1-1; 7 nucleotides match TRBD1. The V segment lost 5 bases and the J segment 6 bases; nucleotides outside the gene matches: 9. The CDR3 length is 13 residues. Germline CDR1 and CDR2: GTSNPN and SVGIG (reference sequence). CDR3 protein: CAWDDRVSAEAFF. Here the CDR3 DNA reads TGTGCCTGGGATGACAGGGTAAGCGCTGAAGCTTTCTTT.

The chain has TRBV30 and TRBJ2-5, with TRBD1 identical over 9 bases. The germline V gene has CDR1 GTSNPN and CDR2 SVGIG (reference sequence). V dropped 4 bases and J dropped 5; count of bases not matched to a gene: 8. The length of the CDR3 is 14 residues. The chain's CDR3 is CAWIPQGARETQYF. Here the CDR3 DNA reads TGTGCCTGGATCCCACAGGGGGCACGGGAGACCCAGTACTTC.

The chain couples TRBV7-3 to TRBJ2-2; TRBD2 matches 7 bases. Per germline, CDR1 SGHTA and CDR2 FQGTGA. Germline trimming cut 5 bases from V and 2 bases from J; bases unmatched to any gene: 8. This CDR3 has 16 residues. CDR3 residues: CASSPPSGVNTGELFF. CDR3 DNA: TGTGCCAGCAGCCCCCCGAGCGGGGTAAACACCGGGGAGCTGTTTTTT.

The chain recombines TRBV11-3 with TRBJ1-4; 7 bases line up with TRBD1. Germline trimming cut 6 bases from V and 5 bases from J; bases unmatched to any gene: 9. CDR1 is SGHNT, CDR2 YENEEA, per germline. The length of the CDR3 is 15 residues. The CDR3 nucleotides read TGTGCCAGCAGACAAAGGACAGGAGGAAATGAAAAACTGTTTTTT. Amino acids: CASRQRTGGNEKLFF.

The chain uses TRBV7-2 and TRBJ1-5, with D possibly TRBD1 on 6 matching bases. Germline assignment: CDR1 SGHTA and CDR2 FQGNSA. Trimming took 1 base from V and 6 from J, leaving 10 bases between them. CDR3 length equals 14 residues. The CDR3: CASSLVVGAQPQHF. The CDR3 DNA reads as TGTGCCAGCAGCTTAGTTGTGGGGGCTCAGCCCCAGCATTTT.

V usage is TRBV5-1 and J usage is TRBJ1-1, with 10 bases fitting TRBD1. CDR1 and CDR2 (germline): SGHRS, YFSETQ. V shed 0 bases, J shed 4 bases, and the junction held 3 bases outside the gene matches. The CDR3 is made up of 15 amino acids. CDR3 sequence: CASSLGDRGATEAFF. The CDR3 nucleotides read TGCGCCAGCAGCTTGGGGGACAGGGGAGCCACTGAAGCTTTCTTT.